Listed below are T cell receptor beta chains from one sample, sequenced in a study of CD8+CD57+ T cells in acquired aplastic anemia. TCRdb passed the reads through MiXCR, listing each CDR3 protein once. The sample lists about 160,000 distinct CDR3 sequences, 40% to 50% occurring once. Sequencing was performed on sorted CD4+, CD8+, or CD8+CD57+ T cells (not recorded which) from PBMCs. These receptors were collected from a human donor with aplastic anemia. Both conserved end residues are part of each CDR3. D genes are given only for firm matches. Size is omitted from some rows. Given values are once, few, many or a class for expanded clones.

TRBV10-1	TRBJ2-7	TRBD2	many	14	TGCGCCAGCAGTGAGTCGACTAGCGGCTACGAGCAGTACTTC	CASSESTSGYEQYF
TRBV2	TRBJ2-7	.	.	14	TGTGCCAGCCGCCCTAGGGACAAGACCTACGAGCAGTACTTC	CASRPRDKTYEQYF
TRBV7-2	TRBJ1-2	.	.	13	TGTGCCAGCAGCGTAGGTGCAGGATATGGCTACACCTTC	CASSVGAGYGYTF
TRBV30	TRBJ2-5	.	.	15	TGTGCCTGGAGTTCCGGGGGCGTAAAGGAAGAGACCCAGTACTTC	CAWSSGGVKEETQYF
TRBV9	TRBJ2-3	.	.	12	TGTGCCAGCAGCGTAGACGGGGATACGCAGTATTTT	CASSVDGDTQYF
TRBV2	TRBJ2-3	.	.	13	TGTGCCAGCAGTGAAGACGGGTTCCAGGTGCAGTATTTT	CASSEDGFQVQYF
TRBV10-3	TRBJ2-3	.	many	11	TGTGCCATCGGGAGCCCAGATACGCAGTATTTT	CAIGSPDTQYF
TRBV7-2	TRBJ2-7	.	many	13	TGTGCCAGCAGCAAAACAGGGGCGGGAGAGCAGTACTTC	CASSKTGAGEQYF
TRBV12-3/TRBV12-4	TRBJ2-1	.	few	17	TGTGCCAGCAGTTTAAATGAGGGACTCCCTGAATCCGATGAGCAGTTCTTC	CASSLNEGLPESDEQFF
TRBV2	TRBJ2-7	.	many	13	TGTGCCAGCAGTGTATTTCCTTCCTACGAGCAGTACTTC	CASSVFPSYEQYF
TRBV6-4	TRBJ1-1	TRBD1	.	13	TGTGCCAGCAGTGCCGCGACAGGGATGGAAGCTTTCTTT	CASSAATGMEAFF
TRBV25-1	TRBJ1-1	TRBD1	many	13	TGTGCCAGCACCGCAGGGGGCTCAACTGAAGCTTTCTTT	CASTAGGSTEAFF
TRBV7-2	TRBJ1-1	.	.	15	TGTGCCAGCAGCGAAAGAAGGACGTCGAACACTGAAGCTTTCTTT	CASSERRTSNTEAFF
TRBV5-4	TRBJ2-7	TRBD1	.	13	TGTGCCAGCAGCGTTAGGGGGCTCTACGAGCAGTACTTC	CASSVRGLYEQYF
TRBV9	TRBJ2-3	TRBD2	.	16	TGTGCCAGCAGCCCCCGGGTAGCGGGGAGCACAGATACGCAGTATTTT	CASSPRVAGSTDTQYF
TRBV11-2	TRBJ2-6	.	.	16	TGTGCCAGCAGGACCTCATCGAGGGCTGGGGCCAACGTTCTGGCTTTC	CASRTSSRAGANVLAF
TRBV25-1	TRBJ2-3	.	.	15	TGTGCCAGCAGCCCCACAGGAGCTATCACAGATACGCAGTATTTT	CASSPTGAITDTQYF
TRBV10-3	TRBJ1-2	TRBD1	few	14	TGTGCCATCAGTGCCCCACGGGGGACAGGGGGCTACACCTTC	CAISAPRGTGGYTF
TRBV11-2	TRBJ2-1	TRBD2	many	18	TGTGCCAGCAGCTTAGAGGGTTCGGGCCTAGCGGACTACAATGAGCAGTTCTTC	CASSLEGSGLADYNEQFF
TRBV5-5	TRBJ1-4	.	many	15	TGTGCCAGCAGCTTGTTCAGTGCAACTAATGAAAAACTGTTTTTT	CASSLFSATNEKLFF
TRBV11-3	TRBJ2-7	.	.	15	TGTGCCAGCAGCCCCTCTAGGAGGCGGTACGGCGAGCAGTACTTC	CASSPSRRRYGEQYF
TRBV12-3/TRBV12-4	TRBJ1-2	.	many	13	TGTGCCAGCAGTTTAGCGCTATCCCGTGGCTACACCTTC	CASSLALSRGYTF
TRBV12-3/TRBV12-4	TRBJ1-1	.	many	14	TGTGCCAGCAGTTTAGCATCCGCGTCGGCTGAAGCTTTCTTT	CASSLASASAEAFF
TRBV4-2	TRBJ1-4	.	.	16	TGTGCCAGCAGCCAAGCCGGGACAACAACTAATGAAAAACTGTTTTTT	CASSQAGTTTNEKLFF
TRBV11-1	TRBJ2-1	TRBD2	few	17	TGTGCCAGCAGCCTCATCCCCCACAGCGGGGGGGGAAATGAGCAGTTCTTC	CASSLIPHSGGGNEQFF
TRBV2	TRBJ2-7	TRBD1	many	13	TGTGCCACCGGTGTAGGGGGCCCCTACGAGCAGTACTTC	CATGVGGPYEQYF
TRBV4-2	TRBJ2-1	TRBD2	.	12	TGTGCCAGCAGCCCGGGACTAGCGCCGCAGTTCTTC	CASSPGLAPQFF
TRBV4-3	TRBJ2-1	.	many	13	TGCGCCAGCAGCCAAGATTTGGGCCAGGAGCAGTTCTTC	CASSQDLGQEQFF
TRBV29-1	TRBJ1-2	.	once	11	TGCAGCGTGGGGGACATTGAAGGCTACACCTTC	CSVGDIEGYTF
TRBV6-5	TRBJ2-7	.	once	15	TGTGCCAGCAGTTACGTGCAGGGTAGTACGTACGAGCAGTACTTC	CASSYVQGSTYEQYF
TRBV11-3	TRBJ2-3	.	many	15	TGTGCCAGCACCCCGCCCGGGAGTGGTACAGATACGCAGTATTTT	CASTPPGSGTDTQYF
TRBV6-1	TRBJ1-6	.	once	13	TGTGCCAGCAGCCCCCGAAGGACGTCACCCCTCCACTTT	CASSPRRTSPLHF
TRBV10-3	TRBJ2-7	.	once	15	TGTGCCATCAGTGAGTCGCAGGGAGGACTAACCGAGCAGTACTTC	CAISESQGGLTEQYF
TRBV12-5	TRBJ1-1	TRBD1	.	16	TGTGCTAGTGGTTTTAATGCAGGGGGAGGGAACACTGAAGCTTTCTTT	CASGFNAGGGNTEAFF
TRBV9	TRBJ2-1	TRBD2	many	14	TGTGCCAGCAGCCCGAGCCAGGCGGGAGCTGAGCAGTTCTTC	CASSPSQAGAEQFF
TRBV20-1	TRBJ2-7	TRBD1	once	14	TGCAGTGCCCCCCCGGGGACAGGAAGCTACGAGCAGTACTTC	CSAPPGTGSYEQYF
TRBV4-3	TRBJ2-7	TRBD2	many	18	TGCGCCAGCAGCCAAGATCTGCCTAGCGGGGGAATAACCTACGAGCAGTACTTC	CASSQDLPSGGITYEQYF
TRBV19	TRBJ1-1	.	few	12	TGTGCCAGTAGGCGATCGAACACTGAAGCTTTCTTT	CASRRSNTEAFF
TRBV11-2	TRBJ1-2	TRBD1	.	16	TGTGCCAGCAGCTTAACATCAGGGGGTAGAGGCTATGGCTACACCTTC	CASSLTSGGRGYGYTF
TRBV7-2	TRBJ1-2	.	few	12	TGTGCCAGCAGCTTGTCGAACTATGGCTACACCTTC	CASSLSNYGYTF
TRBV20-1	TRBJ2-7	TRBD2	.	15	TGCAGTGCTAGAGTGCTGCGGGAGTCCTCCTACGAGCAGTACTTC	CSARVLRESSYEQYF